One and the same sample provided the 19 T cell receptor beta chains below, sequenced in a study of a mutant IDH1 vaccine in newly diagnosed glioma. Time point meaning: baseline, week 1 (first vaccination visit). The treatment was: pre-vaccination baseline after standard-of-care therapy. TCRdb's table, derived via immunoSEQ multiplex PCR, lists solely in-frame clones and lacks some. This sample yields more than 50,000 clones, of which about 86% are seen a single time; 2.9% belongs to the top ten. The material sequenced was PBMCs, taken from a glioma patient treated with radiotherapy, temozolomide or both. These receptors came from a man younger than 40 with glioma.

V is TRBV5-4 and J is TRBJ2-7; D may be TRBD1 or TRBD2 (5 bases each). Per germline, CDR1 SGHNT and CDR2 YYREEE (reference sequence). The V end was cut by 4 bases, the J end by 1 base, with 15 bases between. The CDR3 loop spans 15 amino acids. DNA of the CDR3: TGTGCCAGCAGCGTTCGGGGACCGACGTCCTACGAGCAGTACTTC. Residues: CASSVRGPTSYEQYF.

V and J are TRBV27 and TRBJ1-4; possible D gene TRBD1, 5 bases. V was shortened by 3 bases and J by 3 bases, with 17 bases between the two germline ends. This CDR3 is 17 amino acids long. CDR1 MNHEY and CDR2 SMNVEV come from the germline V gene (reference sequence). The CDR3 loop is CASSFLGTPRPNEKLFF. CDR3 nucleotide sequence: TGTGCCAGCAGTTTCCTGGGGACGCCCCGTCCTAATGAAAAACTGTTTTTT.

The chain links TRBV11-2 to TRBJ2-2; tentatively, D is TRBD2 (6 bases). Deletions cut 2 bases from V and 7 bases from J, with 11 bases between. CDR3 length: 14 amino acids. Per the germline V gene, CDR1 is SGHAT and CDR2 is FQNNGV. The chain's CDR3 is CASSLRGGRGELFF. The CDR3 bases are TGTGCCAGCAGCTTAAGGGGAGGCCGCGGGGAGCTGTTTTTT.

The chain joins TRBV5-1 to TRBJ1-1, with D unresolved. Per germline, CDR1 SGHRS and CDR2 YFSETQ. The CDR3 spans 13 residues. The germline V and J ends were trimmed by 4 bases and 4 bases, with 11 bases remaining between them. The CDR3 reads CASSPDFTTEAFF. CDR3 DNA: TGCGCCAGCAGCCCGGACTTTACCACTGAAGCTTTCTTT.

The V gene is TRBV5-5, the J gene TRBJ1-1; D unresolved. Trimming took off 1 base at V and 2 bases at J, with 15 bases between the two ends. CDR1 is SGHKS and CDR2 is YYEKEE in the germline V gene (reference sequence). CDR3 length equals 16 residues. In DNA form, the CDR3 reads TGTGCCAGCAGCTTGTCACCGCGAAGGCAAAACACTGAAGCTTTCTTT. The encoded protein is CASSLSPRRQNTEAFF. The full variable domain, in which reference TRBV5-5 and TRBJ1-1 provide the parts outside the CDR3, is DAGVTQSPTHLIKTRGQQVTLRCSPISGHKSVSWYQQVLGQGPQFIFQYYEKEERGRGNFPDRFSARQFPNYSSELNVNALLLGDSALYLCASSLSPRRQNTEAFFGQGTRLTVV.

The CDR3: CASSVEMAYYNEQFF. CDR3 DNA: TGTGCCAGCAGCGTAGAGATGGCCTATTACAATGAGCAGTTCTTC. The chain is built from TRBV9 and TRBJ2-1; D is unresolved. Germline V gene data show CDR1 as SGDLS and CDR2 as YYNGEE. V dropped 0 bases and J dropped 4 bases, with 11 bases sitting between them. The length of the CDR3 is 15 residues.

The chain combines TRBV19 with TRBJ1-1, with D unresolved. CDR3 length: 12 residues. From germline, CDR1 is LNHDA and CDR2 SQIVND (reference sequence). V was pared by 6 bases and J by 7 bases, with 12 bases between. CDR3: CASRNLVGEAFF. The CDR3 DNA is TGTGCCAGTAGAAACCTTGTGGGTGAAGCTTTCTTT. Together with reference TRBV19 and TRBJ1-1, the CDR3 gives the full variable domain: DGGITQSPKYLFRKEGQNVTLSCEQNLNHDAMYWYRQDPGQGLRLIYYSQIVNDFQKGDIAEGYSVSREKKESFPLTVTSAQKNPTAFYLCASRNLVGEAFFGQGTRLTVV.

This clone was seen a handful of times. The rearrangement joins TRBV2 to TRBJ1-1, with D unclear. The CDR3 runs 15 residues. Germline values: CDR1 SNHLY, CDR2 FYNNEI. V gave up 8 bases and J gave up 6 bases, with 22 bases separating them. The CDR3 DNA reads as TGTGCCAGCTTACCCACCCGGTTGACCGGTCCTGAAGCTTTCTTT. Encoded protein: CASLPTRLTGPEAFF.

This clone appeared a few times. The chain uses TRBV4-1 and TRBJ1-5; 7 positions agree with TRBD1. Trimming at V came to 3 bases and at J to 2 bases, leaving 7 bases not matched to a gene. This CDR3 is 16 amino acids long. The germline V gene has CDR1 MGHRA and CDR2 YSYEKL. The CDR3 DNA sequence: TGCGCCAGCAGCCAGGTAGACAGGGTGGGCAATCAGCCCCAGCATTTT. This encodes CASSQVDRVGNQPQHF.

A single count supports this clone. This chain links TRBV4-1 with TRBJ2-1, with D tentatively TRBD1 or TRBD2 (5 bases each). Deletions cut 5 bases from V and 0 bases from J, with 11 bases between. The CDR3 sequence is 15 residues long. Germline V gene lookup returns CDR1 MGHRA and CDR2 YSYEKL. In DNA, the CDR3 is TGCGCCAGCAGCAGGGACCAAAGCTCCTACAATGAGCAGTTCTTC. It codes for CASSRDQSSYNEQFF.

V and J are TRBV5-5 and TRBJ1-6, with 7 bases matching TRBD1. V dropped 6 bases and J dropped 2; count of bases not matched to a gene: 14. The length of the CDR3 is 18 residues. Germline CDR1 reads SGHKS; CDR2 reads YYEKEE (reference sequence). The CDR3 region is CASTLEANRGPYNSPLHF. The CDR3 DNA sequence: TGTGCCAGCACCCTTGAGGCGAACAGGGGCCCCTATAATTCACCCCTCCACTTT.

V usage is TRBV4-2 and J usage is TRBJ1-3; 9 positions agree with TRBD1. V was clipped by 4 bases and J by 0 bases; unmatched bases: 7. CDR3 length: 17 residues. Germline CDR1 reads LGHNA; CDR2 reads YNFKEQ. The CDR3 region has the DNA TGTGCCAGCAGCCTCCGGGACAGGGACTTCTCTGGAAACACCATATATTTT. As protein: CASSLRDRDFSGNTIYF.

The table lists this clone with a few counts. This chain connects TRBV29-1 to TRBJ1-1, with 8 nucleotides matching TRBD1. The trim removed 3 bases at V and 4 bases at J, leaving 7 bases unmatched. Germline CDR1 reads SQVTM; CDR2 reads ANQGSEA. The CDR3 loop spans 14 amino acids. Written as DNA, the CDR3 is TGCAGCGTTGATCGGACAGGGTCGGGCACTGAAGCTTTCTTT. Protein product: CSVDRTGSGTEAFF.

This clone was seen more than once but under ten times. The gene calls are TRBV6-1 and TRBJ2-7, with D perhaps given as TRBD1 or TRBD2 (5 bases each). V was shortened by 5 bases and J by 2 bases, with 16 bases between the two germline ends. The CDR3 has 15 amino acids. The germline V gene has CDR1 MNHNS and CDR2 SASEGT. The CDR3 loop is CASSFYGTATYEQYF. DNA of the CDR3: TGTGCCAGCAGTTTTTACGGGACGGCAACCTACGAGCAGTACTTC.

This chain links TRBV11-2 with TRBJ1-6; possible D gene TRBD1, 6 bases. The V end was cut by 5 bases, the J end by 7 bases, with 15 bases between. CDR1 is SGHAT and CDR2 is FQNNGV in the germline V gene. This CDR3 contains 15 residues. Here the CDR3 reads CASSPRGLGNSPLHF. CDR3 DNA sequence: TGTGCCAGCAGCCCCAGGGGTTTAGGGAATTCACCCCTCCACTTT.

J is TRBJ2-3 and V is TRBV11-1; no definite D call. The V end was cut by 2 bases, the J end by 0 bases, with 6 bases between. The germline CDR1 and CDR2 sequences are SGHAT and FQDESV (reference sequence). There are 14 residues in the CDR3. The CDR3 DNA follows: TGTGCCAGCAGCTTACTAAGCAGCACAGATACGCAGTATTTT. Protein product: CASSLLSSTDTQYF.

The V and J genes are TRBV7-6 and TRBJ2-1; the D is unclear. Looked up from germline, CDR1 is SGHVS and CDR2 is FNYEAQ. The V gene lost 5 bases and the J gene lost 7 bases, with 6 bases spanning the gap. This CDR3 has 11 amino acids. The CDR3 DNA follows: TGTGCCAGCAGCATACAAAATGAGCAGTTCTTC. Its protein product is CASSIQNEQFF.

The chain couples TRBV28 to TRBJ1-5, with 7 bases that match TRBD1. From germline, CDR1 is MDHEN and CDR2 SYDVKM. The junction had 5 bases not matched to a gene; V was cut back by 6 bases and J by 0 bases. This CDR3 spans 15 amino acids. DNA for the CDR3: TGTGCCAGCAGCACAGACAGGGATAGCAATCAGCCCCAGCATTTT. Encoded protein: CASSTDRDSNQPQHF.

The V and J genes are TRBV2 and TRBJ1-4; TRBD1 matches 9 bases. CDR3 length: 14 amino acids. Germline loops: CDR1 SNHLY, CDR2 FYNNEI. V lost 2 bases to trimming and J lost 7 bases; unmatched junction nucleotides: 2. The CDR3 loop is CASSERTGVEKLFF. CDR3 DNA sequence: TGTGCCAGCAGTGAAAGGACAGGGGTTGAAAAACTGTTTTTT.